A single sample gave rise to the 26 T cell receptor beta chains below, sequenced in a study of blood T cell repertoires in COVID-19. TCRdb's table, derived via immunoSEQ multiplex PCR, lists solely in-frame clones and lacks some. The table records fewer than 150,000 clones, roughly 87% of them present only once. The sequenced sample was PBMCs or T cells enriched from blood (not recorded which). The source is a young man who had recovered from COVID-19.

In this sample, this clone turned up a few times. The junction departs from the called germline gene at one end, perhaps through a read error. In DNA, the CDR3 is TGTGCCACCTTCGGGAACAATGAAGCTTTCTTT. It codes for CATFGNNEAFF. The rearrangement links TRBV7-9 to TRBJ1-1; no clear D gene. Germline CDR1 is SEHNR and CDR2 is FQNEAQ (reference sequence). This CDR3 has 11 residues.

This chain connects TRBV2 to TRBJ1-6, with 9 bases fitting TRBD1. The CDR3 is 14 residues long. Germline trimming cut 4 bases from V and 10 bases from J; bases unmatched to any gene: 5. Germline V lookup: CDR1 SNHLY, CDR2 FYNNEI. The CDR3 region is CASSVGQGRSPLHF. The CDR3 DNA reads as TGTGCCAGCAGTGTGGGACAGGGACGGTCACCCCTCCACTTT.

The V call is TRBV19, the J call TRBJ1-1; D may be TRBD1 (5 bases). V lost 6 bases, J lost 1 base, and 12 bases lay in between. Germline assignment: CDR1 LNHDA and CDR2 SQIVND (reference sequence). The CDR3 loop spans 14 amino acids. The chain's CDR3 is CASSKAGGNTEAFF. CDR3 in DNA: TGTGCCAGTAGCAAAGCCGGGGGGAACACTGAAGCTTTCTTT.

The chain joins TRBV6-5 to TRBJ2-1; 13 nucleotides line up with TRBD2. From germline, CDR1 is MNHEY and CDR2 SVGAGI. CDR3 length: 14 residues. V lost 7 bases to trimming and J lost 6 bases; unmatched junction nucleotides: 3. CDR3 in amino acids: CASTRLAGGNEQFF. In DNA, the CDR3 is TGTGCCAGCACCCGACTAGCGGGGGGCAATGAGCAGTTCTTC.

J is TRBJ2-3 and V is TRBV5-6, with D possibly being TRBD1 (5 bases). V lost 7 bases, J lost 0 bases, and 15 bases lay in between. The germline V gene has CDR1 SGHDT and CDR2 YYEEEE. This CDR3 is built from 15 residues. The CDR3 DNA follows: TGTGCCAGCTCTTACAGGATAACAAGCACAGATACGCAGTATTTT. Protein product: CASSYRITSTDTQYF.

The rearrangement uses TRBV6-4 and TRBJ1-5, with D perhaps matching TRBD1 (6 bases). V was trimmed by 0 bases and J by 7 bases, leaving 13 bases between them. CDR1 and CDR2 from the germline V gene are MRHNA and SNTAGT. The CDR3 extends over 15 amino acids. CDR3 amino acids: CASSDSAGDGQPQHF. The DNA for the CDR3 is TGTGCCAGCAGTGACTCCGCAGGGGACGGACAGCCCCAGCATTTT.

The chain recombines TRBV11-2 with TRBJ2-1; a possible D gene is TRBD1 (5 bases). The CDR3 runs 15 residues. CDR1 SGHAT and CDR2 FQNNGV come from the germline V gene. Trimming stripped 5 bases from V and 5 bases from J, with 16 bases between. The CDR3 DNA sequence: TGTGCCAGCAGCCCTCTGAAAGGGGTACACAATGAGCAGTTCTTC. Its protein is CASSPLKGVHNEQFF.

A few counts support this clone. The chain carries TRBV6-6 and TRBJ1-6; 9 bases map to TRBD1. Trimming cost V 5 bases and J 1 base; bases outside gene matches: 9. This CDR3 is 18 amino acids long. Germline V CDR1 and CDR2: MNHNY, SVGAGI (reference sequence). CDR3 in DNA: TGTGCCAGCAGTCACAAGGGGACAGGGTTGTCCTATAATTCACCCCTCCACTTT. It encodes CASSHKGTGLSYNSPLHF.

This chain links TRBV7-8 with TRBJ2-7; 9 bases fit TRBD1. The germline V gene encodes CDR1 SGHVS and CDR2 FQNEAQ. This CDR3 region has 14 residues. The V and J ends lost 3 bases and 3 bases, in that order; junction bases with no gene match: 3. CDR3 protein: CASSLSGQGYEQYV. The CDR3 DNA is TGTGCCAGCAGCTTGTCGGGACAGGGCTACGAGCAGTACGTC.

This clone was seen a single time. The chain is built from TRBV19 and TRBJ1-1, with 8 bases lining up with TRBD1. The CDR3 is 14 residues long. The germline V gene has CDR1 LNHDA and CDR2 SQIVND (reference sequence). With V trimmed by 2 bases and J by 3 bases, 2 bases remained unmatched. The CDR3 DNA sequence: TGTGCCAGTAGTATAAGACAGGGGCACACTGAAGCTTTCTTT. Encoded protein: CASSIRQGHTEAFF.

The chain joins TRBV9 to TRBJ2-1; 14 bases align to TRBD2. The germline CDR1 and CDR2 sequences are SGDLS and YYNGEE. V was clipped by 3 bases and J by 10 bases; unmatched bases: 6. The CDR3 is 15 amino acids. CDR3 amino acids: CASSETSGGAREQFF. The CDR3 coding sequence is TGTGCCAGCAGCGAGACTAGCGGGGGGGCCCGCGAGCAGTTCTTC.

J is TRBJ2-2 and V is TRBV2; a possible D gene is TRBD1 (6 bases). This CDR3 contains 14 residues. V dropped 6 bases and J dropped 2 bases, with 10 bases sitting between them. Germline-derived CDR1 and CDR2 are SNHLY and FYNNEI. The CDR3 protein is CASRRQDNTGELFF. The DNA of the CDR3 is TGTGCCAGCAGGCGACAGGATAACACCGGGGAGCTGTTTTTT. The full variable domain, its missing parts supplied by reference TRBV2 and TRBJ2-2, is EPEVTQTPSHQVTQMGQEVILRCVPISNHLYFYWYRQILGQKVEFLVSFYNNEISEKSEIFDDQFSVERPDGSNFTLKIRSTKLEDSAMYFCASRRQDNTGELFFGEGSRLTVL.

The sample holds one count of this clone. The chain uses TRBV24-1 and TRBJ2-6; possible D gene TRBD1, 5 bases. The CDR3 consists of 16 residues. Germline V gives CDR1 KGHDR, CDR2 SFDVKD. V lost 4 bases and J 4 bases, leaving 13 bases between the germline ends. This chain's CDR3 is CATSEYDSSGANVLTF. CDR3 sequence (DNA): TGTGCCACCAGTGAATACGACAGCTCCGGGGCCAACGTCCTGACTTTC.

The chain is built from TRBV11-3 and TRBJ2-5; possible D gene TRBD1, 6 bases. The CDR3 sequence is 15 residues long. Trimming stripped 2 bases from V and 5 bases from J, with 15 bases between. Germline lookup yields CDR1 SGHNT and CDR2 YENEEA. The CDR3 nucleotides are TGTGCCAGCAGCTTAAGTTCCACAGGGTTGGAGACCCAGTACTTC. This translates into CASSLSSTGLETQYF.

This chain connects TRBV9 to TRBJ1-1, with 9 bases lining up with TRBD1. The CDR3 length is 13 residues. Germline V gene data show CDR1 as SGDLS and CDR2 as YYNGEE. Trimming took 4 bases from V and 5 from J; bases not matched to a gene: 3. As DNA, the CDR3 is TGTGCCAGCAGCTCTGGGACAGGGACTGAAGCTTTCTTT. Protein sequence: CASSSGTGTEAFF.

V gene TRBV5-4 combines with J gene TRBJ1-2; D is unclear. Trimming shortened V by 2 bases and J by 2 bases, and 7 bases separated the two germline ends. CDR3 length: 13 residues. The germline V gene has CDR1 SGHNT and CDR2 YYREEE (reference sequence). The DNA of the CDR3 is TGTGCCAGCAGCTTCGGAGGGAACTATGGCTACACCTTC. This gives the protein CASSFGGNYGYTF.

V usage is TRBV29-1 and J usage is TRBJ2-5; 11 bases are a match to TRBD2. Germline trimming cut 1 base from V and 5 bases from J; bases unmatched to any gene: 9. This CDR3 has 16 amino acids. Germline V gene sequence: CDR1 SQVTM, CDR2 ANQGSEA. The CDR3 coding sequence is TGCAGCGTTGAAGGGACCCTAGCGGGAGGCGGTGAGACCCAGTACTTC. This translates into CSVEGTLAGGGETQYF.

This clone is a singleton in its sample. This chain uses TRBV28 with TRBJ2-7, with D maybe TRBD1 (6 bases). Germline CDR1 reads MDHEN; CDR2 reads SYDVKM. The CDR3 is made up of 12 amino acids. V lost 7 bases, J lost 5 bases, and 12 bases lay in between. The CDR3, as DNA: TGTGCCAGCACTCAAAACAGGGACGAGCAGTACTTC. This codes for CASTQNRDEQYF.

V is TRBV29-1 and J is TRBJ1-2, with 7 bases matching TRBD1. J gave up 2 bases and V 4 bases, and 4 bases lay outside the gene matches. The germline V gene encodes CDR1 SQVTM and CDR2 ANQGSEA. The CDR3 has 13 residues. CDR3: CSVVGGENYGYTF. The CDR3, as DNA: TGCAGCGTTGTAGGGGGCGAGAACTATGGCTACACCTTC.

This clone has a count of ten or more. The chain is built from TRBV6-5 and TRBJ1-2, with 9 positions matching TRBD1. The CDR3 contains 14 residues. Per the germline V gene, CDR1 is MNHEY and CDR2 is SVGAGI. The trim removed 7 bases at V and 6 bases at J, leaving 9 bases unmatched. CDR3 nucleotides: TGTGCCAGCAACCCTAGGGGACAGGGACATGGCTACACCTTC. This sequence encodes CASNPRGQGHGYTF.

This clone was recorded once. The chain carries TRBV5-6 and TRBJ2-7; 7 positions agree with TRBD2. CDR3 size: 17 residues. V gave up 6 bases and J gave up 2 bases; unmatched junction bases: 17. Germline lookup yields CDR1 SGHDT and CDR2 YYEEEE. CDR3 coding DNA: TGTGCCAGCACTCGGCTCATCCTAGCGGCGGAGCCCTACGAGCAGTACTTC. It encodes CASTRLILAAEPYEQYF.

The chain carries TRBV6-5 and TRBJ1-5, with D tentatively TRBD1 (6 bases). Trimming took off 7 bases at V and 2 bases at J, with 12 bases between the two ends. Germline CDR1 and CDR2: MNHEY and SVGAGI. The CDR3 covers 14 residues. CDR3: CASTRQEGNQPQHF. The CDR3 DNA reads TGTGCCAGCACCCGACAGGAGGGCAATCAGCCCCAGCATTTT.

The chain joins TRBV28 to TRBJ2-2, with D perhaps matching TRBD2 (6 bases). In germline, CDR1 is MDHEN, CDR2 SYDVKM. The CDR3 sequence is 18 residues long. The V and J ends lost 4 bases and 2 bases respectively, with 20 bases between them. This chain's CDR3 is CASSSPPGSTSNTGELFF. For the CDR3, the DNA is TGTGCCAGCAGTTCCCCCCCCGGGAGTACTTCAAACACCGGGGAGCTGTTTTTT.

V and J are TRBV27 and TRBJ2-7; 9 bases are shared with TRBD2. Germline V lookup: CDR1 MNHEY, CDR2 SMNVEV (reference sequence). V lost 4 bases and J lost 4; bases outside the gene matches: 14. The length of the CDR3 is 17 residues. CDR3 sequence: CASSSRPTGTSFYEQYF. The DNA of the CDR3 is TGTGCCAGCAGTTCCCGTCCAACCGGGACTAGCTTTTACGAGCAGTACTTC.

V and J are TRBV4-1 and TRBJ1-5; tentative D call: TRBD1 (6 bases). V was pared by 6 bases and J by 5 bases, with 17 bases between. The germline gives CDR1 MGHRA, CDR2 YSYEKL. The CDR3 sequence is 15 residues long. CDR3 protein: CASRGTLGGDQPQHF. In DNA, the CDR3 is TGCGCCAGCAGAGGGACACTCGGAGGAGATCAGCCCCAGCATTTT.

The genes are TRBV2 and TRBJ1-4, with D uncertain. Trimming stripped 6 bases from V and 9 bases from J, with 14 bases between. This CDR3 spans 13 amino acids. Germline assignment: CDR1 SNHLY and CDR2 FYNNEI. This chain's CDR3 is CASSTRESQKLFF. The CDR3, as DNA: TGTGCCAGCAGCACTCGGGAAAGCCAAAAACTGTTTTTT. Looking up the rest from reference TRBV2 and TRBJ1-4 gives the full variable domain: EPEVTQTPSHQVTQMGQEVILRCVPISNHLYFYWYRQILGQKVEFLVSFYNNEISEKSEIFDDQFSVERPDGSNFTLKIRSTKLEDSAMYFCASSTRESQKLFFGSGTQLSVL.